This T cell receptor (beta chain) appears in the sequencing data of a study of vaccination and CD4 T cells after COVID-19. Treatment specified: 10-day PBMC culture with coronavirus spike peptide pools or control peptides (ViraFEST assay). The Oncomine TCR Beta short-read assay was applied to DNA of cultured CD4+ T cells. Via MiXCR, TCRdb re-called the PCR reads, giving one row per CDR3 protein. Of thousands of distinct CDR3 sequences listed, under 20% were seen once; the top ten hold less than 25%. As to this clonotype: What it binds is unknown.

This clonotype was obtained from a human donor who had recovered from COVID-19. The sequencing used CD4+ T cells from blood, cultured in vitro, collected after SARS-CoV-2 vaccination.

CDR3 residues: CSARDSGTGSMLFQPQHF. The CDR3 bases are TGCAGTGCTAGAGATTCGGGGACAGGGTCTATGCTTTTTCAGCCCCAGCATTTT. This rearrangement joins TRBV20-1 to TRBJ1-5; 9 bases are shared with TRBD1. J lost 6 bases, V lost 0 bases, and 15 bases had no gene match. CDR1 is DFQATT, CDR2 SNEGSKA, per germline (reference sequence). CDR3 size: 18 residues.